This note documents a single TCR beta chain sequence. The antigen is undetermined. Distinct nucleotide sequences in the sample also encode this CDR3. Unmatched junction bases numbered 0, after V lost 6 bases and J lost 5 bases. Germline assignment: CDR1 WSHSY and CDR2 SAAADI. CDR3 length equals 11 residues. The record originates from a study of shared clonotypes between healthy human individuals. Only CD45RO-negative cells positively selected for CCR7 counted as naive CD8 cells, so terminally differentiated effector memory CD45RA+ cells were excluded. The donors were all Caucasian adults (living in Nashville, Tennessee). Using immunoSEQ multiplex PCR, the repertoire was profiled, and TCRdb retains in-frame clones only, with some absent. The sample contains about 2.1 million clones, around 93% of which appear only once. Whole-study findings and limits: What naive subsets generally showed was a larger estimated richness than memory subsets showed. It was only blood that was sampled, and tissue repertoires likely differ. Against clonotypes common to all four donors, non-shared ones had lower generation probabilities.

Sequenced sample: naive CD8+ T cells from PBMCs. The receptor was derived from a man younger than 35 in good health. Some clones in this sample may be carry-over from other donors' samples. The rearrangement links TRBV10-2 to TRBJ2-5; TRBD2 aligns across 7 bases. In nucleotides, the CDR3 is TGCGCCAGCAGCGGGGGGGAGACCCAGTACTTC. As protein: CASSGGETQYF.